This T cell receptor beta chain derives from a study of shared clonotypes between healthy human individuals (dated by TCRdb to 2019 to 2021). General notes on the study: The cohort included a few men and a couple of women between 18 and 49 years of age. For each donor, CD4 naive and CD4 memory were each run on three plates, CD8 naive on two plates, and CD8 memory on one plate. Blood TCR repertoires of about 5 healthy adults were deeply sequenced to estimate repertoire size and the extent of clonotype sharing between individuals. Libraries were prepared and TCR repertoires were sequenced by different laboratories using diverse techniques, in order to increase sequencing depth and limit assay-specific biases. Leukapheresis yielded between about 0.94 and 8.9 billion PBMCs per donor. What the work shows at the level of the full study, not this receptor alone: Clonotypes shared by all four sorted-subset donors showed higher generation probabilities than non-shared clonotypes. Pairwise subsampling indicated that sequencing depth was expected to affect the degree of clonotype sharing among donors. Even with the large sequencing depth, rarefaction of the sorted-subset datasets indicated that sequencing was incomplete. Sharing across several donors was observed for about 4.8% of naive CD4, 3.5% of naive CD8, 2% to 2.5% of memory CD4, and around 0.4% of memory CD8 clonotypes. Sampling was restricted to blood, and TCR repertoires in tissues likely differ from the TCR repertoires found in blood. Larger estimated clonotype richness was generally found for naive subsets than for memory subsets. Because the study included only a small number of donors, the genetic and exposure-history diversity represented was limited.

The donors were healthy, HIV-negative adults who had no recently reported acute infections or vaccinations. All donors were Caucasian adults living in Nashville, Tennessee, USA. CD4+ T cells were enriched by magnetic negative selection; naive cells were then positively selected on CD45RA, and the negative fraction formed the memory subset. After blood collection by leukapheresis, PBMCs were isolated using Ficoll-Histopaque density gradient centrifugation and then cryopreserved in the vapor phase of liquid nitrogen. Analytical flow cytometry was used to check the purity and quantity of each magnetically sorted T cell population. Genomic DNA was isolated from every sorted fraction and measured by UV absorbance on a Nanodrop 2000c. As to this clone: No antigen is known for it. At one boundary the junction diverges from the germline segment, which might be a read error. Within the sample, other DNA sequences also encode this same CDR3.

From the cysteine through the phenylalanine, the CDR3 covers 11 amino acids. Only CDR3 DNA remains: 33 bases, in frame from the first base. The germline V gene encodes CDR1 SSHAT and CDR2 FNYEAQ (reference sequence). Using the deep immunoSEQ assay, TCR CDR3 regions were amplified from genomic DNA by multiplex PCR. Extracted genomic DNA from each cell subset was distributed evenly across all wells of several immunoSEQ 96-well plates, and each plate was treated as a replicate. For sorted subsets, approximately 190 ng of genomic DNA, equivalent to some 30,000 T cell genomes, went into each replicate PCR. The purified libraries were quantified using a Qubit 3.0 fluorometer, sized with a Bioanalyzer 2100, and then quantified again using the KAPA Library Quantification kit. A separate single-read 150-cycle Illumina NextSeq 550 flow cell was used to sequence each immunoSEQ 96-well plate. The authors processed their data as follows. Because the immunoSEQ output included only junctional sequences and no quality scores, the filtering could not be the same as the filtering used for full-length reads. To assign V/J genes and CDR3, sequences were annotated using PyIR, a Python wrapper for IgBLAST v1.9, with IMGT germline references. Any read was removed if the V/J assignment was weak (E-value above 1e-6), the CDR3 was missing, or the read contained stop codons, out-of-frame junctions, or ambiguous translated residues. V3J clonotypes were defined by identical inferred V gene, J gene, and CDR3 amino acid sequence. Percentage overlap between repertoires was computed as shared unique clonotypes divided by the size of the smaller repertoire. Repertoire richness was assessed with RTK rarefaction, the Chao1 estimator, and Recon v2.1 estimates of unobserved clonotypes. For all TCRbeta clonotypes obtained by the gDNA method from a few donors, generation probabilities were computed with OLGA. Drawn from immuneACCESS, this table holds only the in-frame rearrangements with V and J called that TCRdb kept. Clones are partly lost; checked studies trace under half to an unresolved V gene and leave the rest unexplained. That table furnishes V, J and clone size, whereas the DNA furnished D and trimming. The sample yields a few million clones; about 92% were counted once. The ten biggest clones cover more than 0.12% of the sample.

The sequence was obtained from a man between 18 and 35 years old in good health. The receptor chain draws on TRBV7-7 and TRBJ2-5; no D segment can be confidently identified. The specimen sequenced was naive CD4+ T cells sorted from blood. The meaning of the sample's cell subset or site label: CD45RA+ positively selected. This receptor carries the CDR3 CASSSGETQYF. In nucleotides, the sequence is TGTGCTAGCAGCTCTGGAGAGACCCAGTACTTC.